The 18 T cell receptor beta chains below come from one sample, sequenced in a study of lymphopenia after photon versus proton radiotherapy. Sequencing used immunoSEQ multiplex PCR; TCRdb keeps in-frame clones, though not all of them. The sample carries 20,000 to 25,000 clones, around 85% recorded once. The specimen was peripheral blood, collected from a patient treated with photon-based radiotherapy. The receptor set was obtained from a man aged 55 to 70 with pancreatic cancer.

This clone was recorded once. V is TRBV5-1 and J is TRBJ2-5, with D possibly TRBD2 on 5 matching bases. V lost 0 bases to trimming and J lost 5 bases, with 14 bases between them. Germline V gives CDR1 SGHRS, CDR2 YFSETQ. The CDR3 sequence is 15 residues long. The CDR3 is CASSLGQAGGETQYF. In nucleotides, the CDR3 is TGCGCCAGCAGCTTGGGGCAGGCGGGTGGGGAGACCCAGTACTTC.

This sequence joins TRBV27 and TRBJ1-2; the D gene is possibly TRBD1 (5 bases). V gave up 1 base and J gave up 8 bases, with 17 bases separating them. Germline V gene sequence: CDR1 MNHEY, CDR2 SMNVEV (reference sequence). The CDR3 sequence is 15 residues long. This chain's CDR3 is CASSLFKTDSEGYTF. CDR3 bases: TGTGCCAGCAGTTTATTCAAGACAGACTCGGAGGGCTACACCTTC.

The CDR3 loop reads CATRRWGGDGQETQYF. For the CDR3, the DNA is TGTGCCACCAGGCGATGGGGAGGGGACGGACAAGAGACCCAGTACTTC. The chain combines TRBV15 with TRBJ2-5; 7 bases match TRBD2. The CDR3 spans 16 residues. Germline V gives CDR1 LNHNV, CDR2 YYDKDF (reference sequence). The ends lost 6 bases at V and 2 bases at J; junction bases unmatched: 12.

V is TRBV14 and J is TRBJ2-2; 7 bases line up with TRBD1. V was pared by 1 base and J by 4 bases, with 6 bases of the junction left unmatched. Looked up from germline, CDR1 is SGHDN and CDR2 is FVKESK. The CDR3 extends over 16 amino acids. CDR3 sequence (DNA): TGTGCCAGCAGCCAAGTTTGGACAGGAATCACCGGGGAGCTGTTTTTT. It is translated as CASSQVWTGITGELFF.

The genes are TRBV4-2 and TRBJ2-5, with 7 bases identical to TRBD2. The CDR3 sequence is 14 residues long. V shed 4 bases, J shed 1 base, and the junction held 3 bases outside the gene matches. The germline CDR1 and CDR2 sequences are LGHNA and YNFKEQ. CDR3 sequence: CASSRPSGQETQYF. The CDR3 bases are TGTGCCAGCAGCCGCCCTAGCGGCCAAGAGACCCAGTACTTC.

A word on this clone: A far bigger clonotype differs at one base, so this is likely a read error. J is TRBJ2-6 and V is TRBV7-2; 8 bases are a match to TRBD1. The CDR3 covers 18 residues. Per germline, CDR1 SGHTA and CDR2 FQGNSA. The junction had 10 bases not matched to a gene; V was cut back by 6 bases and J by 0 bases. The chain's CDR3 is CASRDRESSTSGANVLTF. CDR3 nucleotide sequence: TGTGCCAGCAGGGACAGGGAGAGCTCTACCTCTGGGGCCAACGTCCTGACTTTC.

V is TRBV6-6 and J is TRBJ2-2, with D unresolved. CDR1 and CDR2 from the germline V gene are MNHNY and SVGAGI (reference sequence). V was pared by 8 bases and J by 1 base, with 11 bases between. This CDR3 contains 14 residues. This chain's CDR3 is CASQNRQNTGELFF. Here the CDR3 DNA reads TGTGCCAGCCAAAATCGACAGAACACCGGGGAGCTGTTTTTT.

The table lists this clone with a count of one. The chain has TRBV5-4 and TRBJ2-7; D may be TRBD1 or TRBD2 (5 bases each). The V gene lost 3 bases and the J gene lost 7 bases, with 17 bases spanning the gap. This CDR3 has 14 amino acids. CDR1 is SGHNT, CDR2 YYREEE, per germline (reference sequence). The CDR3 is CASSSWSGPEEQYF. As DNA, the CDR3 is TGTGCCAGCAGCTCGTGGTCGGGGCCGGAGGAGCAGTACTTC.

The chain is built from TRBV27 and TRBJ2-7; 9 bases are a match to TRBD2. The ends lost 4 bases at V and 7 bases at J; junction bases unmatched: 5. Germline lookup yields CDR1 MNHEY and CDR2 SMNVEV (reference sequence). The CDR3 extends over 13 amino acids. The CDR3 DNA sequence: TGTGCCAGCAGTTCCACCGCGGGGGGGGAGCAGTACTTC. Amino acid sequence: CASSSTAGGEQYF.

This sequence joins TRBV6-4 and TRBJ2-5, with D unresolved. The CDR3 runs 10 residues. Germline CDR1 and CDR2: MRHNA and SNTAGT. The V end lost 2 bases, the J end lost 5 bases, and 0 bases lay between the germline ends. This CDR3 is CASSDETQYF. The CDR3, as DNA: TGTGCCAGCAGTGACGAGACCCAGTACTTC.

The chain couples TRBV10-3 to TRBJ1-4, with D uncertain. The CDR3 loop spans 16 amino acids. Germline V lookup: CDR1 ENHRY, CDR2 SYGVKD. V lost 6 bases, J lost 0 bases, and 14 bases lay in between. The CDR3 bases are TGTGCCATCAGCGAGGGCACACTCGCAACTAATGAAAAACTGTTTTTT. Translation gives CAISEGTLATNEKLFF.

The chain combines TRBV10-3 with TRBJ1-1; D unclear. Germline V gives CDR1 ENHRY, CDR2 SYGVKD. CDR3 length: 15 amino acids. The ends were cut back, 6 bases at V and 1 base at J, with 15 bases in the middle. The CDR3 DNA sequence: TGTGCCATCAGGGAGGGAAGTTTTGGGAACACTGAAGCTTTCTTT. It codes for CAIREGSFGNTEAFF.

This clone was found once. This sequence joins TRBV10-3 and TRBJ2-5; 16 bases align to TRBD2. The J call is in doubt because the DNA end fits TRBJ2-7 better. The CDR3 length is 15 residues. Germline CDR1 and CDR2: ENHRY and SYGVKD. The DNA of the CDR3 is TGTGCCATCAGCGGGACTAGCGGGGGGGCCCCCGAGCAGTACTTC. This sequence encodes CAISGTSGGAPEQYF.

This CDR3 is CASSLQGAETQYF. DNA of the CDR3: TGTGCCAGCAGCCTACAGGGGGCGGAGACCCAGTACTTC. The chain carries TRBV6-6 and TRBJ2-5, with 9 nucleotides matching TRBD1. Germline values: CDR1 MNHNY, CDR2 SVGAGI (reference sequence). Unmatched junction bases numbered 4, after V lost 6 bases and J lost 5 bases. The CDR3 runs 13 residues.

This clone was recorded a few times. The V gene is TRBV5-6, the J gene TRBJ1-6, with D possibly matching TRBD1 (6 bases). This CDR3 has 19 residues. The ends were cut back, 3 bases at V and 0 bases at J, with 19 bases in the middle. Germline assignment: CDR1 SGHDT and CDR2 YYEEEE. The CDR3 here is CASSSQTGQISSYNSPLHF. The CDR3 bases are TGTGCCAGCAGCTCACAAACCGGACAGATAAGCTCCTATAATTCACCCCTCCACTTT.

This clone was observed once. The gene calls are TRBV30 and TRBJ2-2; D unresolved. V shed 0 bases and J shed 8 bases, with 7 bases lying between them. This CDR3 spans 12 amino acids. CDR1 and CDR2 from the germline V gene are GTSNPN and SVGIG (reference sequence). The chain's CDR3 is CAWSVVGGELFF. CDR3 nucleotides: TGTGCCTGGAGTGTGGTGGGAGGGGAGCTGTTTTTT.

The chain combines TRBV14 with TRBJ1-2, with D perhaps TRBD1 (5 bases). The length of the CDR3 is 17 residues. The ends were cut back, 4 bases at V and 0 bases at J, with 18 bases in the middle. Looked up from germline, CDR1 is SGHDN and CDR2 is FVKESK. CDR3 residues: CASSPLGVAGTNYGYTF. The CDR3 coding sequence is TGTGCCAGCAGCCCTTTGGGTGTGGCAGGGACTAACTATGGCTACACCTTC.

As for this clone: Germline is not matched at one junction end, which may reflect a read error. The chain recombines TRBV7-7 with TRBJ1-5; possibly TRBD1 for D (6 bases). In germline, CDR1 is SSHAT, CDR2 FNYEAQ (reference sequence). CDR3 size: 17 residues. This chain's CDR3 is CASSFIRTATSNQPQHF. In DNA, the CDR3 is TGTGCTAGCAGCTTCATAAGGACAGCTACTAGCAATCAGCCCCAGCATTTT.